A selection of T cell receptor beta chains follows, all from one sample in a study of blood T cell repertoires in COVID-19. Method: immunoSEQ multiplex PCR; TCRdb's copy keeps in-frame clones and lacks some. Of about 370,000 clones listed, around 90% were seen once; the top ten hold 6.5%. The source material was peripheral blood. The receptor set was obtained from a man aged 18 to 30 with active or convalescent COVID-19. CDR3s include the opening cysteine and the closing phenylalanine or tryptophan. The D gene is left open where the match is weak. Only part of the rows carry a size: once, few, many, or a class if the clone is expanded.

clone_size d_call j_call v_call cdr3_nt cdr3_aa
. . TRBJ2-1 TRBV5-1 TGCGCCAGCAGCGCCTTAGGGGCGTCCTACAATGAGCAGTTCTTC CASSALGASYNEQFF
. TRBD2 TRBJ2-2 TRBV7-3 TGTGCCAGCAGCTTTCAAGGGGAGGGCGGGGAGCTGTTTTTT CASSFQGEGGELFF
. . TRBJ1-6 TRBV25-1 TGTGCCAGCAGTGAGGGTTTGGCAGGGCTTAATTCACCCCTCCACTTT CASSEGLAGLNSPLHF
. . TRBJ1-4 TRBV6-2/TRBV6-3 TGTGCCAGCAGTTATGTCGGGGTAGGGAATGAAAAACTGTTTTTT CASSYVGVGNEKLFF
. . TRBJ2-7 TRBV5-1 TGCGCCAGCAGCTTGGTTACCCCGGAGGGGCAGTACTTC CASSLVTPEGQYF
. . TRBJ2-5 TRBV27 TGTGCCAGCAGATACCGGACAGACCAAGAGACCCAGTACTTC CASRYRTDQETQYF
. . TRBJ1-1 TRBV18 TGTGCCAGCTCACCAGGACAGTACACTGAAGCTTTCTTT CASSPGQYTEAFF
. TRBD2 TRBJ2-3 TRBV7-9 TGTGCCAGCAGCTCATCGGGGGGAGGGGCAGATACGCAGTATTTT CASSSSGGGADTQYF
. . TRBJ2-7 TRBV5-5 TGTGCCAGCAGCTTAAGTGGTCCGGTCGAGCAGTACTTC CASSLSGPVEQYF
. . TRBJ1-3 TRBV7-2 TGTGCCAGCAGCTTAGACAGGAACCCTGGAAACACCATATATTTT CASSLDRNPGNTIYF
. . TRBJ2-3 TRBV5-1 TGCGCCAGCAGCCCAGGAACAGGGACGGTCGCAGATACGCAGTATTTT CASSPGTGTVADTQYF
. TRBD1 TRBJ1-6 TRBV20-1 TGCAGTGCTAGTGGGACAGGGTCCGTAAATTCACCCCTCCACTTT CSASGTGSVNSPLHF
. . TRBJ2-1 TRBV7-7 TGTGCTAGCAGCTTAGGGGGGGGCAGAAACCATGAGCAGTTCTTC CASSLGGGRNHEQFF
. TRBD1 TRBJ2-1 TRBV6-6 TGTGCCAGCAGCCTAGGGAAGGGACAGGGGGACAATGAGCAGTTCTTC CASSLGKGQGDNEQFF
few . TRBJ1-4 TRBV9 TGTGCCAGCAGCGCAGGCGACCCTAATAATGAAAAACTGTTTTTT CASSAGDPNNEKLFF
. . TRBJ2-2 TRBV19 TGTGCCAGTAGTCTACAGGGAACCGGGGAGCTGTTTTTT CASSLQGTGELFF
. TRBD1 TRBJ2-1 TRBV6-2/TRBV6-3 TGTGCCAGCAGTTACGGGACAGGGGATTACAATGAGCAGTTCTTC CASSYGTGDYNEQFF
. . TRBJ1-4 TRBV27 TGTGCCAGCAGTTCCGAGATGGCAACTAATGAAAAACTGTTTTTT CASSSEMATNEKLFF
. . TRBJ2-7 TRBV2 TGTGCCAGCAGTATAACAGGGTCAAGCTCCTACGAGCAGTACTTC CASSITGSSSYEQYF
. TRBD2 TRBJ2-2 TRBV7-2 TGTGCCAGCAGATTAACCGGGACTAGCTACACCGGGGAGCTGTTTTTT CASRLTGTSYTGELFF
. TRBD1 TRBJ1-6 TRBV6-5 TGTGCCAGCAGTAGGGGGCCTAGTTCACCCCTCCACTTT CASSRGPSSPLHF
. . TRBJ2-5 TRBV18 TGTGCCAGCTCGGCCGAAGAAATGGAAGAGACCCAGTACTTC CASSAEEMEETQYF
. . TRBJ1-5 TRBV27 TGTGCCAGCAGCCCCCTGGCACAGCTTTGGGTCGACAATCAGCCCCAGCATTTT CASSPLAQLWVDNQPQHF
. TRBD1 TRBJ2-1 TRBV7-2 TGTGCCAGCTCCCCCGGGACAGAATACAATGAGCAGTTCTTC CASSPGTEYNEQFF
. TRBD1 TRBJ1-5 TRBV7-6 TGTGCCAGCAGCTCCCACGGGACAGGGAATCAGCCCCAGCATTTT CASSSHGTGNQPQHF
. TRBD1 TRBJ1-4 TRBV7-6 TGTGCCAGCAGCTCACCTTTAGGTGGCCCGGACAGGGGCCGGACTAATGAAAAACTGTTTTTT CASSSPLGGPDRGRTNEKLFF
. . TRBJ1-2 TRBV18 TGTGCCAGCTCACCATACAGGGAAGACTATGGCTACACCTTC CASSPYREDYGYTF
. . TRBJ1-2 TRBV6-5 TGTGCCAGCAGTTACTCGAGGTTTGGTGGCTACACCTTC CASSYSRFGGYTF
. . TRBJ2-5 TRBV6-5 TGTGCCAGCACTCTGGACTATCCGGAGACCCAGTACTTC CASTLDYPETQYF